This TCR beta chain was sequenced during a study of blood T cell repertoires in COVID-19 (dated by TCRdb to the early 2020s). Background for the entire study: Samples from collaborators originated in the United States, Italy and Spain and spanned both the acute and convalescent phases of COVID-19. The prospective study material was composed of cDNA or gDNA derived from T cells, B-cell-depleted T cells, or PBMCs. Deeply sampled blood TCRbeta repertoires from subjects exposed to, actively infected with, or recovered from COVID-19 were included in the dataset. The repertoires were made available in a free public database intended to serve as a resource for research on the immune response to SARS-CoV-2. Samples came from the ongoing ImmuneRACE study (first 160 participants) plus 1,254 subjects from 6 global collaborators. The sample metadata nearly always contained a de-identified subject ID, COVID-19 status, age in years and sex. Where available, HLA class I and class II types were taken from metadata supplied by the sample provider and were not determined by assay-based typing. The research as a whole found: Clinical and demographic metadata were provided uncurated, with the amount varying by source and participant.

Via the germline V gene, CDR1 is SQVTM and CDR2 ANQGSEA. V sheds 3 bases and J sheds 0 bases, leaving 8 bases between their ends. The CDR3 starts with the cysteine, ends with the phenylalanine, and has 13 residues. Of all the DNA, just the CDR3 is kept, 39 bases in frame from base 1. Each collaborating institution followed its own protocols to collect whole blood in K2EDTA tubes. Collaborator samples were shipped for TCRbeta analysis as frozen whole blood, isolated PBMCs, or DNA extracted from either sample type. TCRbeta CDR3 regions were amplified from genomic DNA using the immunoSEQ Assay, a bias-controlled multiplex PCR. On the authors' methods: The number of nucleated cells in each sample was estimated by amplification of reference gene primers within the assay. To quantify the absolute abundance of each unique TCRbeta CDR3 rearrangement, sequence reads were collapsed and filtered. For each sample, productive Simpson clonality was calculated by taking the square root of Simpson's diversity index across productive rearrangements. Drawn from immuneACCESS, this table holds only the in-frame rearrangements with V and J called that TCRdb kept. Clones are partly lost; checked studies trace under half to an unresolved V gene and leave the rest unexplained. Clone size and the V and J calls come from that table; the DNA yielded D and trimming. Within this sample are under 150,000 clones, with about 85% of them counted one time only. The top ten hold 3% of the sample.

For this clone: No cognate antigen has been identified for it. No quality values exist for individual bases; no much larger clone is one base distant.

The receptor chain draws on TRBV29-1 and TRBJ1-1; the D segment cannot be called with confidence. Sequenced sample: peripheral blood. This sequence originates from a woman between 40 and 50 years old with active or convalescent COVID-19. In nucleotides, the sequence is TGCAGCGTTGAGGGCCTCATGAACACTGAAGCTTTCTTT. This encodes CSVEGLMNTEAFF.